This T cell receptor (beta chain) was found in a study of patients and donors after allogeneic stem cell transplantation. Each CDR3 protein gets one entry after TCRdb re-called the RT-PCR reads with MiXCR. The data contain about 150,000 distinct CDR3 sequences, about two fifths of them singletons. The TCR originated in a human donor who was either an allogeneic HSCT recipient or a stem cell or donor lymphocyte infusion donor (not recorded which). It is not recorded whose cells these are; they may come from a transplant donor. Sequenced input: blood, either unsorted or a sorted T cell fraction (not recorded which).

The CDR3 reads CASSLAQADSGNTIYF. In nucleotides, the CDR3 is TGTGCCAGCAGCTTAGCGCAGGCAGACTCTGGAAACACCATATATTTT. The gene calls are TRBV7-2 and TRBJ1-3, with D unclear. This CDR3 has 16 residues. V gave up 0 bases and J gave up 0 bases, with 9 bases separating them. CDR1 and CDR2 (germline): SGHTA, FQGNSA.